What follows describes a single TCR beta chain. Its matching antigen is unknown. This sample is drawn from a study of T cells expressing NK-cell markers. Study-wide background: Among eight sequenced donors, seven carried HCMV seropositivity while one was seronegative.

For TCR beta, cDNA was produced by 5'RACE template switching with UMIs. TCRdb reprocessed the 5' RACE reads and stores each CDR3 protein as one record, lacking DNA. The sample spans 350,000 to 400,000 distinct CDR3 sequences; the ten largest clones claim roughly a tenth. Study-wide results and limits: The CD3+CD56-NKG2C+ fraction was also led by these clonotypes in several donors. In roughly six donors, dominant CD3+CD56+NKG2C+ clonotypes ranked among the top 10 CD8+ clonotypes.

This clonotype was sampled from a woman aged 50 to 65 in good health. Sequenced material: blood T cells: a sorted CD56 or NKG2C T cell subset, CD4+ or CD8+ T cells, or bulk PBMC T cells (not recorded which).

The CDR3 sequence: CASSESDVQYF. This chain links TRBV10-2 with TRBJ2-3. The germline V gene has CDR1 WSHSY and CDR2 SAAADI. The CDR3 contains 11 residues.